The 20 T cell receptor beta chains given below trace back to one sample, sequenced in a study of T cells after yellow fever vaccination. Each CDR3 protein is one row after TCRdb ran MiXCR on the 5' RACE reads. The sample has about 320,000 distinct CDR3 sequences, 3.5% to 4.5% seen once. The material sequenced was PBMCs, taken 15 days after the yellow fever booster vaccination. The source is a man between 18 and 35 years old who received the YFV17D yellow fever vaccine.

As for this clonotype: Being one base from a much bigger clone, this may be a read error. This rearrangement joins TRBV7-2 to TRBJ1-5; D not resolved. CDR3 length equals 15 residues. The germline V gene encodes CDR1 SGHTA and CDR2 FQGNSA. Trimming stripped 1 base from V and 7 bases from J, with 14 bases between. CDR3 sequence: CASSLDWRVWQPQHF. The CDR3 bases are TGTGCCAGCAGCTTAGACTGGAGGGTTTGGCAGCCCCAGCATTTT.

This clonotype was seen at least ten times. The V gene is TRBV7-3, the J gene TRBJ1-2; TRBD1 matches at 8 bases. This CDR3 spans 14 amino acids. V was clipped by 3 bases and J by 8 bases; unmatched bases: 8. Germline assignment: CDR1 SGHTA and CDR2 FQGTGA. The CDR3 bases are TGTGCCAGCAGCTTCGGTCAGGGGGCGAGCGGCTACACCTTC. Translation gives CASSFGQGASGYTF.

This clonotype was counted ten times or more. The V and J genes are TRBV20-1 and TRBJ2-1, with TRBD2 identical over 7 bases. J was trimmed by 4 bases and V by 0 bases; bases with no gene match: 12. Germline CDR1 is DFQATT and CDR2 is SNEGSKA (reference sequence). The CDR3 extends over 17 amino acids. Here the CDR3 DNA reads TGCAGTGCTAGAGATACCCCCGGAGCGGGACTGTACAATGAGCAGTTCTTC. Its protein is CSARDTPGAGLYNEQFF.

In its sample, this clonotype was seen a few times. V usage is TRBV12-3 or TRBV12-4 and J usage is TRBJ2-7; 13 bases agree with TRBD2. The CDR3 covers 14 residues. CDR3 region: CASIRKTGTSGDQV. CDR3 nucleotide sequence: TGTGCCAGCATTAGGAAAACCGGGACTAGCGGGGATCAGGTC.

Points on this clonotype: A much larger clone lies a single base off, so this may be a read error. The chain combines TRBV29-1 with TRBJ2-1; TRBD2 is a possible D gene (6 bases). V lost 7 bases and J lost 6, with 16 bases in between. The germline gives CDR1 SQVTM, CDR2 ANQGSEA. CDR3 length: 13 amino acids. The DNA for the CDR3 is TGCAGCGCCACTCGGCCCGGGGGCAATGAGCAGTTCTTC. It is translated as CSATRPGGNEQFF.

CDR3 in amino acids: CATRGGVAQWGDTEAFF. CDR3 coding DNA: TGTGCCACCAGGGGGGGGGTAGCCCAATGGGGCGACACTGAAGCTTTCTTT. The chain has TRBV15 and TRBJ1-1; D perhaps matches TRBD1 (5 bases). Trimming took off 6 bases at V and 3 bases at J, with 23 bases between the two ends. The CDR3 totals 17 residues. Germline CDR1 is LNHNV and CDR2 is YYDKDF (reference sequence).

This clonotype came up a few times. The chain links TRBV6-2 or TRBV6-3 to TRBJ2-6; no clear D. The CDR3 consists of 13 residues. The V end was cut by 6 bases, the J end by 4 bases, with 7 bases between. Germline V gene data show CDR1 as MNHEY and CDR2 as SVGEGT. The CDR3 nucleotides are TGTGCCAGCAGCCGCCGGGGGGCCAACGTCCTGACTTTC. It codes for CASSRRGANVLTF.

This clonotype was observed many times. V is TRBV5-1 and J is TRBJ2-3; tentative D call: TRBD2 (6 bases). Germline CDR1 is SGHRS and CDR2 is YFSETQ. Trimming pared 2 bases from V and 2 bases from J, leaving 9 bases between. The CDR3 consists of 14 residues. The CDR3 sequence is CASSFGLPTDTQYF. CDR3 nucleotide sequence: TGCGCCAGCAGCTTTGGACTACCCACAGATACGCAGTATTTT.

This clonotype has just a few counts. The rearrangement uses TRBV28 and TRBJ2-2; possible D gene TRBD2, 6 bases. The V gene's germline CDR1 is MDHEN and CDR2 SYDVKM. Deletions cut 2 bases from V and 4 bases from J, with 11 bases between. This CDR3 contains 15 residues. In nucleotides, the CDR3 is TGTGCCAGCAGTTTAGGCGGGGCTACCACCGGGGAGCTGTTTTTT. Translation gives CASSLGGATTGELFF.

The table lists this clonotype with a few counts. The rearrangement joins TRBV12-3 or TRBV12-4 to TRBJ1-2; D ambiguous. This CDR3 has 15 residues. Trimming took 5 bases from V and 1 from J, leaving 14 bases between them. CDR3 amino acids: CASSPLGGGNYGYTF. The CDR3 nucleotides read TGTGCCAGCAGTCCACTGGGTGGAGGTAACTATGGCTACACCTTC.

In its sample, this clonotype was seen many times. This CDR3 reads CASSSGLLGAQHF. The CDR3 nucleotides are TGTGCCAGCAGCTCGGGTCTTTTAGGGGCCCAGCATTTT. V gene TRBV5-6 combines with J gene TRBJ1-5; a weak D match, TRBD1 (5 bases). The germline V gene has CDR1 SGHDT and CDR2 YYEEEE. V was clipped by 3 bases and J by 11 bases, with 15 bases between them. The length of the CDR3 is 13 residues.

The sample holds many counts of this clonotype. The chain has TRBV7-9 and TRBJ2-4; D could derive from TRBD1 or TRBD2 (5 bases each). CDR1 and CDR2 (germline): SEHNR, FQNEAQ (reference sequence). The CDR3 covers 14 residues. V was cut by 5 bases and J by 3 bases, with 11 bases left in between. CDR3 sequence (DNA): TGTGCCAGCAGCCAACAGGAGGACAAAAACATTCAGTACTTC. It specifies CASSQQEDKNIQYF.

This clonotype was detected many times. This rearrangement joins TRBV27 to TRBJ2-6; D is ambiguous. V lost 7 bases and J 2 bases, leaving 6 bases between the germline ends. The CDR3 has 13 residues. The V gene's germline CDR1 is MNHEY and CDR2 SMNVEV (reference sequence). The CDR3, as DNA: TGTGCCAGCATGGCTGCTGGGGCCAACGTCCTGACTTTC. As protein: CASMAAGANVLTF.

This clonotype was detected a few times. The CDR3, as DNA: TGTGCCAGCAGTAAGGGACAGGGGGATAGGAATGAGCAGTTCTTC. Amino acid sequence: CASSKGQGDRNEQFF. The V call is TRBV2, the J call TRBJ2-1, with 11 bases fitting TRBD1. The CDR3 runs 15 residues. Germline assignment: CDR1 SNHLY and CDR2 FYNNEI. V was pared by 5 bases and J by 7 bases, with 7 bases of the junction left unmatched.

The table lists this clonotype with many counts. This sequence joins TRBV7-9 and TRBJ2-7; perhaps TRBD2 as D (6 bases). CDR1 SEHNR and CDR2 FQNEAQ come from the germline V gene (reference sequence). This CDR3 has 14 residues. Trimming removed 5 bases from V and 7 bases from J, with 18 bases in between. The CDR3 coding sequence is TGTGCCAGCAGCCCCTTGGGGGGTTTGGGGGAGCAGTACTTC. This gives the protein CASSPLGGLGEQYF.

The V call is TRBV10-3, the J call TRBJ2-3, with 10 bases aligning to TRBD2. V lost 6 bases, J lost 4 bases, and 4 bases stayed unmatched. CDR3 size: 14 residues. Germline V gives CDR1 ENHRY, CDR2 SYGVKD. The CDR3 is CAISLSGGPDTQYF. CDR3 in DNA: TGTGCCATCAGCCTTAGCGGGGGGCCAGATACGCAGTATTTT.

This clonotype was detected ten times or more. The chain couples TRBV6-5 to TRBJ1-1, with a possible D match to TRBD1 (5 bases). V lost 2 bases to trimming and J lost 7 bases, with 20 bases between them. Germline lookup yields CDR1 MNHEY and CDR2 SVGAGI. The CDR3 length is 16 residues. The CDR3 sequence is CASSYDMTSLGGEAFF. In nucleotides, the CDR3 is TGTGCCAGCAGTTACGACATGACATCCCTGGGGGGTGAAGCTTTCTTT.

There are many counts of this clonotype. V and J are TRBV20-1 and TRBJ2-1, with D perhaps assigned TRBD1 or TRBD2 (5 bases each). Trimming pared 3 bases from V and 5 bases from J, leaving 20 bases between. Germline-derived CDR1 and CDR2 are DFQATT and SNEGSKA (reference sequence). The CDR3 has 16 amino acids. This CDR3 reads CSARPRPGRRDNEQFF. The DNA for the CDR3 is TGCAGTGCTAGGCCCCGACCGGGACGCAGAGACAATGAGCAGTTCTTC.

The table lists this clonotype with many counts. The rearrangement links TRBV10-3 to TRBJ2-1; 12 positions match TRBD2. V shed 6 bases, J shed 0 bases, and the junction held 6 bases outside the gene matches. This CDR3 is 17 amino acids long. The germline gives CDR1 ENHRY, CDR2 SYGVKD. Here the CDR3 DNA reads TGTGCCATCAGACGGACTAGCGGGGAAAGCTCCTACAATGAGCAGTTCTTC. Translated, it gives CAIRRTSGESSYNEQFF.

This clonotype has more than one count but fewer than ten. No conserved phenylalanine or tryptophan is present at the end of the CDR3, so a read error is the likely explanation. Because the CDR3's place on the DNA is in doubt, the DNA is left out and the CDR3 is given as listed by TCRdb. The V and J genes are TRBV20-1 and TRBJ1-1; the listed D gene, TRBD1, was not tested against the DNA. The CDR3 length is 8 residues, termini included. Germline V gives CDR1 DFQATT, CDR2 SNEGSKA (reference sequence). The chain's CDR3 is CSAYPGQS.